Below are 13 T cell receptor beta chains sequenced from a single sample in a study of identical twins (dated by TCRdb to the mid-2010s). Library method: 5' RACE. Sequencing relied on an Illumina HiSeq 2000. The public reads were quality trimmed at Q25 with fastp and then assembled into clones with MiXCR by TCRdb, keeping productive beta chains. Rows are unified per CDR3 protein, each entry keeping the most common DNA and genes. In all, the sample holds some 790,000 distinct CDR3 sequences, and roughly 18% of those were seen once. Around 14% of the sample is held by the ten biggest clonotypes. Another study also made use of these data, one on T cells expressing NK-cell markers.

Sequenced sample: PBMCs. The receptors derive from a woman aged 18-29 years in good health.

The chain links TRBV29-1 to TRBJ2-7; 10 bases map to TRBD1. J lost 4 bases, V lost 1 base, and 13 bases had no gene match. The CDR3 has 17 amino acids. Germline V gene sequence: CDR1 SQVTM, CDR2 ANQGSEA. The CDR3 DNA is TGCAGCGTTGAAGGTCGGAGGCAGACAGGGGGCTTGTACGAGCAGTACTTC. Its translation is CSVEGRRQTGGLYEQYF.

The table lists this clonotype with a few counts. The chain recombines TRBV6-5 with TRBJ2-7; D is ambiguous. Trimming took 7 bases from V and 6 from J, leaving 10 bases between them. The CDR3 is made up of 11 amino acids. The germline CDR1 and CDR2 sequences are MNHEY and SVGAGI. The CDR3 coding sequence is TGTGCCAGCATCAACCCCCCCGAGCAGTACTTC. Its translation is CASINPPEQYF.

V usage is TRBV11-2 and J usage is TRBJ2-5; tentative D call: TRBD2 (5 bases). There are 14 residues in the CDR3. Trimming removed 2 bases from V and 1 base from J, with 8 bases in between. Germline V lookup: CDR1 SGHAT, CDR2 FQNNGV. CDR3 protein: CASSLQLAQETQYF. The CDR3 DNA sequence: TGTGCCAGCAGCTTACAGCTAGCCCAAGAGACCCAGTACTTC.

V gene TRBV29-1 combines with J gene TRBJ2-7, with D uncertain. Germline loops: CDR1 SQVTM, CDR2 ANQGSEA. The V end was cut by 6 bases, the J end by 6 bases, with 12 bases between. This CDR3 is built from 11 residues. The CDR3 region is CSVKSEAEQYF. Here the CDR3 DNA reads TGCAGCGTCAAAAGCGAGGCCGAGCAGTACTTC.

This chain joins TRBV7-9 and TRBJ2-7; D is perhaps TRBD1 or TRBD2 (5 bases each). Trimming took off 7 bases at V and 4 bases at J, with 26 bases between the two ends. Germline V gives CDR1 SEHNR, CDR2 FQNEAQ (reference sequence). This CDR3 region has 17 residues. CDR3 region: CASNYHADYSGGYEQYF. The CDR3 DNA reads TGTGCCAGCAACTACCACGCAGACTATAGTGGGGGATACGAGCAGTACTTC.

This clonotype was found a few times. This chain links TRBV10-1 with TRBJ2-5; 7 bases fit TRBD2. The length of the CDR3 is 14 residues. Germline values: CDR1 WNHNN, CDR2 SYGVQD (reference sequence). V dropped 0 bases and J dropped 8; count of bases not matched to a gene: 6. The CDR3 region is CASSESGGSGTQYF. The CDR3 DNA reads as TGCGCCAGCAGTGAGTCGGGGGGGTCTGGAACCCAGTACTTC.

This clonotype was counted a few times. This chain joins TRBV5-1 and TRBJ2-2, with D uncertain. The CDR3 loop spans 14 amino acids. V gave up 4 bases and J gave up 3 bases, with 10 bases separating them. Germline V gives CDR1 SGHRS, CDR2 YFSETQ. This chain's CDR3 is CASSANYHTGELFF. CDR3 coding DNA: TGCGCCAGCAGCGCCAACTATCACACCGGGGAGCTGTTTTTT.

In its sample, this clonotype was seen a few times. This sequence joins TRBV20-1 and TRBJ2-5; D is perhaps TRBD2 (5 bases). Trimming left V 6 bases short and J 5 bases short, with 10 bases between. Germline V lookup: CDR1 DFQATT, CDR2 SNEGSKA (reference sequence). The length of the CDR3 is 11 residues. The CDR3 here is CSAPLAETQYF. The CDR3 region has the DNA TGCAGTGCCCCCTTAGCGGAGACCCAGTACTTC.

The J gene is TRBJ2-2, the V gene TRBV4-2; D assignment may be TRBD1 or TRBD2 (5 bases each). Trimming took off 4 bases at V and 6 bases at J, with 12 bases between the two ends. CDR1 LGHNA and CDR2 YNFKEQ come from the germline V gene. The CDR3 totals 14 residues. DNA for the CDR3: TGTGCCAGCAGCCTGAGGGGCCTTGCCGGGGAGCTGTTTTTT. Its translation: CASSLRGLAGELFF.

This clonotype was recorded a few times. The CDR3 loop reads CSALDRSNQPQHF. In nucleotides, the CDR3 is TGCAGTGCCTTGGACAGGAGCAATCAGCCCCAGCATTTT. The genes are TRBV20-1 and TRBJ1-5; 7 bases align to TRBD1. CDR1 DFQATT and CDR2 SNEGSKA come from the germline V gene (reference sequence). The CDR3 length is 13 residues. V was clipped by 6 bases and J by 1 base; unmatched bases: 3.

This clonotype occurred a few times. The rearrangement joins TRBV20-1 to TRBJ2-2; D may be TRBD2 (6 bases). The CDR3 is made up of 13 amino acids. V was clipped by 3 bases and J by 4 bases, with 9 bases between them. CDR1 is DFQATT and CDR2 is SNEGSKA in the germline V gene (reference sequence). The CDR3 region is CSARGTGTGELFF. CDR3 nucleotides: TGCAGTGCTAGGGGGACTGGCACCGGGGAGCTGTTTTTT.

The chain carries TRBV11-2 and TRBJ2-5; TRBD2 agrees at 10 bases. The V gene end was trimmed by 6 bases and the J gene end by 5 bases; junction bases not matched to a gene: 9. CDR1 and CDR2 (germline): SGHAT, FQNNGV. This CDR3 has 15 amino acids. CDR3 coding DNA: TGTGCCAGCAGGTTCAGCGGGAGGGTTGGGGAGACCCAGTACTTC. It encodes CASRFSGRVGETQYF.

Note on this clonotype: With a much larger clone just one base away, this may be a read error. V is TRBV12-3 or TRBV12-4 and J is TRBJ2-2; D may be TRBD2 (5 bases). The CDR3 runs to 15 residues. CDR3 in DNA: TGTGCCAGCAGATTTGCCGGATCGAACACCGGGGTGCTGTTTTTT. This translates into CASRFAGSNTGVLFF.